The 9 T cell receptor beta chains in this list originate from one sample, sequenced in a study of blood T cell repertoires in COVID-19. Sequencing was performed with immunoSEQ multiplex PCR; in TCRdb, only in-frame clones are kept and a portion is missing. This table holds 80,000 to 95,000 clones, approximately 80% found once. Sequenced: peripheral blood. The receptors derive from a woman aged 80 or over with active or convalescent COVID-19.

The genes are TRBV19 and TRBJ2-7; tentatively, D is TRBD1 (6 bases). The CDR3 runs to 15 residues. Trimming took off 3 bases at V and 1 base at J, with 13 bases between the two ends. Germline lookup yields CDR1 LNHDA and CDR2 SQIVND (reference sequence). The CDR3, as DNA: TGTGCCAGTAGTATTAGGACAGATTCTTCCTACGAGCAGTACTTC. Residues: CASSIRTDSSYEQYF.

This chain uses TRBV12-3 or TRBV12-4 with TRBJ2-1; 8 bases agree with TRBD1. The CDR3 covers 12 residues. The junction had 0 bases not matched to a gene; V was cut back by 3 bases and J by 8 bases. The CDR3 coding sequence is TGTGCCAGCAGTTTGACAGGGGATGAGCAGTTCTTC. Residues: CASSLTGDEQFF.

This sequence joins TRBV6-5 and TRBJ2-7; weak D call: TRBD1 (5 bases). The V end was cut by 7 bases, the J end by 2 bases, with 15 bases between. The CDR3 sequence is 14 residues long. Germline assignment: CDR1 MNHEY and CDR2 SVGAGI. The CDR3 sequence: CASTKMTDPYEQYF. The CDR3 DNA reads as TGTGCCAGCACCAAAATGACAGACCCCTACGAGCAGTACTTC.

The chain employs TRBV19 and TRBJ1-1; 7 bases agree with TRBD1. V shed 3 bases and J 0 bases; nucleotides not matched to a gene: 7. The CDR3 is 16 amino acids. The germline gives CDR1 LNHDA, CDR2 SQIVND (reference sequence). The CDR3 DNA is TGTGCCAGTAGTATGGGACAGACTGCCTTGAACACTGAAGCTTTCTTT. Its protein is CASSMGQTALNTEAFF. The full variable domain, its missing parts supplied by reference TRBV19 and TRBJ1-1, is DGGITQSPKYLFRKEGQNVTLSCEQNLNHDAMYWYRQDPGQGLRLIYYSQIVNDFQKGDIAEGYSVSREKKESFPLTVTSAQKNPTAFYLCASSMGQTALNTEAFFGQGTRLTVV.

Regarding this clone: It is unclear where the CDR3 begins or ends on the DNA, so no DNA is shown, and the CDR3 is as TCRdb lists it. The chain links TRBV6-5 to TRBJ1-1. Germline-derived CDR1 and CDR2 are MNHEY and SVGAGI. The CDR3 length is 12 residues, termini included. This chain's CDR3 is CASTSDYTEAFF.

This chain uses TRBV5-1 with TRBJ2-5; no reliable D call. Germline V gene sequence: CDR1 SGHRS, CDR2 YFSETQ. V lost 4 bases and J lost 4, with 11 bases in between. The CDR3 is 13 residues long. The CDR3 spells CASSPFTGETQYF. The CDR3 DNA follows: TGCGCCAGCAGCCCGTTTACGGGAGAGACCCAGTACTTC.

This rearrangement joins TRBV7-2 to TRBJ2-7, with D uncertain. CDR3 length equals 13 residues. CDR1 is SGHTA and CDR2 is FQGNSA in the germline V gene. Trimming pared 2 bases from V and 3 bases from J, leaving 8 bases between. CDR3 coding DNA: TGTGCCAGCAGCTTAAGCGTCGACTACGAGCAGTACTTC. Its protein is CASSLSVDYEQYF.

The chain uses TRBV11-3 and TRBJ1-1; D not resolved. The CDR3 has 13 residues. The V and J ends lost 0 bases and 2 bases respectively, with 4 bases between them. Germline V gene lookup returns CDR1 SGHNT and CDR2 YENEEA. The CDR3 here is CASSLDRNTEAFF. The CDR3 DNA reads TGTGCCAGCAGCTTAGACAGAAACACTGAAGCTTTCTTT.

The count of this clone is one. The chain recombines TRBV19 with TRBJ2-3, with D possibly matching TRBD1 (5 bases). V was pared by 5 bases and J by 0 bases, with 15 bases between. This CDR3 contains 16 residues. Germline V gives CDR1 LNHDA, CDR2 SQIVND (reference sequence). The CDR3 region is CASSPRDRLSTDTQYF. The DNA for the CDR3 is TGTGCCAGTAGTCCCCGTGACAGATTAAGCACAGATACGCAGTATTTT.